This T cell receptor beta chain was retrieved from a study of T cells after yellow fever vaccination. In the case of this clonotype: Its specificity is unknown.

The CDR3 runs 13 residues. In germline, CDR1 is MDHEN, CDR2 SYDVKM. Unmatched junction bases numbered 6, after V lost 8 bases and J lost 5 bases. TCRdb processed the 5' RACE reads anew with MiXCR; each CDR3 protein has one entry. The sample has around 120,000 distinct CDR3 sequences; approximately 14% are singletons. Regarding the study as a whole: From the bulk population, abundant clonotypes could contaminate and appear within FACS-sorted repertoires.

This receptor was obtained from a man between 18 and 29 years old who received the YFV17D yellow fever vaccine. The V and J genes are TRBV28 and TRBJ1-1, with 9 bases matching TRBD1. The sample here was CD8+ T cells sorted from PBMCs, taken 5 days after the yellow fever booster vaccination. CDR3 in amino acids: CASVLQGATEAFF. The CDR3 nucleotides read TGTGCCAGCGTCCTACAGGGGGCAACTGAAGCTTTCTTT.